These 3 T cell receptor beta chains were all obtained from the same sample, sequenced in a study of cytomegalovirus exposure and HLA in healthy donors (dated by TCRdb to 2016 to 2017). Library preparation employed the immunoSEQ multiplex PCR assay. TCRdb carries this immuneACCESS record with in-frame sequences only. Its versions omit some clonotypes, under half of them owing to an unresolved V gene in the studies checked, with the rest unexplained. Across this sample there are nearly 110,000 clones, with roughly nine tenths seen only once. Around 1.7% of the sample goes to the ten largest clones. The specimen was PBMCs. Source of these receptors: a young woman in good health and CMV-seropositive.

J is TRBJ2-7 and V is TRBV28; a weak D match, TRBD1 (6 bases). CDR1 and CDR2 (germline): MDHEN, SYDVKM. The CDR3 runs to 13 residues. The germline V and J ends were trimmed by 5 bases and 5 bases, with 13 bases remaining between them. The CDR3 reads CASSPHQGNEQYV. The CDR3 nucleotides read TGTGCCAGCAGTCCCCACCAGGGGAACGAGCAGTACGTC.

J is TRBJ1-2 and V is TRBV6-1; 10 bases line up with TRBD1. V shed 4 bases, J shed 5 bases, and the junction held 4 bases outside the gene matches. This CDR3 region has 14 residues. In germline, CDR1 is MNHNS, CDR2 SASEGT. The CDR3 protein is CASSGQGARYGYTF. DNA for the CDR3: TGTGCCAGCAGTGGACAGGGGGCTCGTTATGGCTACACCTTC.

The chain combines TRBV27 with TRBJ2-1; 10 bases map to TRBD1. The germline V gene encodes CDR1 MNHEY and CDR2 SMNVEV (reference sequence). V dropped 2 bases and J dropped 7; count of bases not matched to a gene: 8. This CDR3 contains 16 residues. The CDR3, as DNA: TGTGCCAGCAGTTTAACCCCTCGGACAGGGGGGAATGAGCAGTTCTTC. Protein: CASSLTPRTGGNEQFF.